Sequencing of this T cell receptor beta chain was carried out in a study of T cell responses to AZD1222 COVID-19 vaccine (dated by TCRdb to about 2021). Study-level background: Because spike-specific TCR depth and breadth did not differ between the two schedules, AZD1222 recipients who got a second dose at roughly 4 weeks were pooled with those who got a second dose at roughly 12 weeks. Trial participants were enrolled by age into subgroups of 18-55, 56-69 and 70-plus years, and 148, 28 and 57 TCR-sequenced participants, respectively, were included in these subgroups. A total of more than 230 trial participants underwent TCR sequencing, of whom approximately 200 had received two doses of AZD1222 and around 25 had received two doses of the MenACWY control vaccine. What the research found in general, with its limitations: Most participants were white British and females outnumbered males, and the authors suggested that clonal diversity may have been underestimated. After two AZD1222 doses, both the breadth and the depth of spike-specific TCRs were significantly higher than at day 0 and than in MenACWY recipients. Because no day 14 peak-response samples were available, repertoires were characterized only after the peak T cell response. Conclusions about previously exposed vaccinees were limited because only six AZD1222 recipients were SARS-CoV-2 seropositive at baseline. Epitopes outside the regions mutated in the B.1.351 and B.1.1.7 variants were reportedly recognized by nearly half of the unique spike-specific TCRs. The whole spike protein was spanned by vaccine-associated CD4 TCRs, and dominant responses were seen in regions 160-218 and 743-854. The 56-69-year group was small, and its depth increase did not reach significance, likely because of low power.

The intended sense of this specimen's time point label: baseline before first vaccination. Vaccinee samples came from UK trials COV001 and COV002, including a single-blind randomized controlled phase 2/3 trial of AZD1222 (ChAdOx1 nCoV-19) in healthy adults. For TCRbeta chain sequencing, PBMC samples from trial participants were taken at day 0 and at day 28 after the second dose. The CDR1 and CDR2 encoded by the germline V gene are MDHEN and SYDVKM. CDR3 length: 15 amino acids, cysteine to phenylalanine. This entry keeps only the CDR3 DNA: 45 bases, framed from base 1. The junction shows trimming of 7 bases on V and 1 base on J, plus 16 bases between the germline ends. The CDR3 regions of human TCRbeta chains were analyzed by immunosequencing. The source study handled its data this way. TCRs in the repertoires were matched against a reference library of SARS-CoV-2-specific TCRs that had been generated with the MIRA antigen-specificity platform. Breadth was defined as the fraction of unique TCRs that were SARS-CoV-2-associated, and depth was defined as the fraction of total T cells that were SARS-CoV-2-associated. Using the MIRA data, every spike-specific TCR was mapped to the spike region that the TCR reacted to and assigned to either a CD4 or a CD8 class. Log10-transformed breadth and depth values were compared by one-way ANOVA with Sidak's multiple comparisons tests. TCRdb re-hosts the immuneACCESS table, in-frame sequences only. Its copies lack some clones; in the studies checked, an unresolved V gene accounts for under half of them, and the cause for the rest is not known. V and J calls and clone size are given by that table; D and trimming were obtained from the DNA. A total of roughly 100,000 clones appear in this sample, around 90% of them only once. Around 4.8% of the sample belongs to the ten largest clones.

Details on this clone: The antigen it binds to is not known. No quality values exist for individual bases; no much larger clone is one base distant.

The material was peripheral blood, obtained on day 0 of AZD1222 vaccination. Recombination connected TRBV28 to TRBJ1-2; the D gene assignment is ambiguous. The TCR was taken from an adult in good health. The DNA sequence is as follows: TGTGCCAGCACCGGACGGGGATATTTTAACTATGGCTACACCTTC. Translated, it reads CASTGRGYFNYGYTF.